The table lists the clone carrying this TCR beta chain with a few counts. As yet, its antigen is unknown. V lost 0 bases and J 5 bases, leaving 10 bases between the germline ends. The germline gives CDR1 LGHNA, CDR2 YNFKEQ. This CDR3 is built from 14 residues. The data originate from a study of response to subunit inactivated influenza vaccine. Study observations and caveats: Few additional T cells are recruited per seasonal influenza vaccination, authors suggested.

TCRdb passed the RT-PCR reads through MiXCR, listing each CDR3 protein once. The sample carries about 780,000 distinct CDR3 sequences, 18% recorded once. The chain joins TRBV4-2 to TRBJ2-5, with no clear D. The receptor's source is a man aged 45 to 65 who received an inactivated influenza vaccine. Material: PBMCs from blood, obtained around 5 days after vaccination. Here the CDR3 reads CASSQEGNWETQYF. CDR3 coding DNA: TGTGCCAGCAGCCAAGAAGGGAATTGGGAGACCCAGTACTTC.